This T cell receptor beta chain is drawn from a study of blood T cell repertoires in COVID-19. About the study: The study drew acute and convalescent COVID-19 samples from the United States, Italy and Spain. T cells, B-cell-depleted T cells, or PBMCs provided the cDNA or gDNA that served as material.

Trimming removed 2 bases at V and 3 bases at J, with 5 bases between. Germline CDR1 is MGHDK and CDR2 is SYGVNS. This CDR3 spans 13 amino acids. This clone has only a few counts. Original methodology: Amplifying reference gene primers gave estimates of nucleated cell counts. Some clones are missing from TCRdb's copy, which holds only in-frame ones; the method was immunoSEQ multiplex PCR. V, J and clone size derive from that table, while D and trimming were established from the DNA sequence. The sample carries roughly 160,000 clones, 86% recorded once. The chain employs TRBV25-1 and TRBJ1-3; D gene ambiguous. The source of this sequence is a man aged 18 to 35 with acute or convalescent COVID-19. Sequenced input: peripheral blood. CDR3 DNA sequence: TGTGCCAGCAGTGAACCGGGTGGAAACACCATATATTTT. This gives the protein CASSEPGGNTIYF.